This T cell receptor beta chain is from a study of T cells in tuberculosis. Overall study results and limits: Active tuberculosis TCR-alpha repertoires lay closer to GMM-specific TCRs than IGRA-negative controls, suggesting clonal expansion.

The repertoire was sequenced with immunoSEQ multiplex PCR; TCRdb's copy has only in-frame clones and lacks some. The sample has 23,000 or so clones, nearly 97% seen once; the top ten hold approximately 8.8%. Germline lookup yields CDR1 LNHDA and CDR2 SQIVND (reference sequence). The CDR3 extends over 15 amino acids. Trimming pared 4 bases from V and 10 bases from J, leaving 20 bases between. Regarding this clone: What it binds is not known.

The origin of this receptor is a donor between 10 and 35 years old with latent tuberculosis or without tuberculosis infection. The gene calls are TRBV19 and TRBJ1-5; the D gene is possibly TRBD1 (5 bases). Sample: PBMCs. CDR3 coding DNA: TGTGCCAGTAGTACTCCCCAGGCAGGGACTCAACCCCAGCATTTT. It yields the protein CASSTPQAGTQPQHF. The full variable domain, completed using reference TRBV19 and TRBJ1-5, is DGGITQSPKYLFRKEGQNVTLSCEQNLNHDAMYWYRQDPGQGLRLIYYSQIVNDFQKGDIAEGYSVSREKKESFPLTVTSAQKNPTAFYLCASSTPQAGTQPQHFGDGTRLSIL.